This TCR beta chain was sequenced for a study of T-cell memory formation after mild COVID-19. Whole-study context: TCR clustering was largely donor specific.

This clonotype was found many times. Its antigen is unknown. TCRdb used MiXCR to reprocess the 5' RACE reads, holding one entry per CDR3 protein. The table records about 130,000 distinct CDR3 sequences, less than 6.5% of them present only once. The CDR3 runs to 17 residues. The germline V gene encodes CDR1 SEHNR and CDR2 FQNEAQ (reference sequence). Trimming at V came to 2 bases and at J to 6 bases, leaving 8 bases not matched to a gene. Findings and limits, study-wide: CD4+ contracting clones were mainly CM and EM; CD8+ ones, EMRA.

The chain couples TRBV7-9 to TRBJ2-1, with 12 bases aligning to TRBD2. The sample comprised PBMCs or a T cell subset sorted from them (not recorded which). This TCR was recovered from an adult woman who had mild COVID-19 (a few samples of this study predate the infection). Cell type and time point are not known. CDR3 DNA sequence: TGTGCCAGCAGCTTAAGGGCCGGACTAGCGGGATCCAATGAGCAGTTCTTC. Amino acid sequence: CASSLRAGLAGSNEQFF.